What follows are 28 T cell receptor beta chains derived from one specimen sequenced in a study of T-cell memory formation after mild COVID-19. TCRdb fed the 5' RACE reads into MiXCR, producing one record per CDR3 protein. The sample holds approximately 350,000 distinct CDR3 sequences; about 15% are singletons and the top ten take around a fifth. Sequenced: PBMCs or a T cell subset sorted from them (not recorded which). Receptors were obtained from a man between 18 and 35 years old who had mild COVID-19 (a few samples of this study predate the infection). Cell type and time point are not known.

This CDR3 is CASSFGTLLGSQDTQYF. In DNA, the CDR3 is TGTGCCAGCAGTTTTGGCACCCTCTTAGGGTCACAAGATACGCAGTATTTT. The rearrangement links TRBV27 to TRBJ2-3; D not resolved. CDR1 is MNHEY, CDR2 SMNVEV, per germline (reference sequence). The CDR3 length is 17 residues. Trimming took 3 bases from V and 5 from J, leaving 21 bases between them.

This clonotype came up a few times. The CDR3 is CASSLGRTGGYDTEAFF. CDR3 coding DNA: TGTGCCAGCAGCCTTGGCCGGACAGGGGGCTATGACACTGAAGCTTTCTTT. This chain uses TRBV9 with TRBJ1-1, with 11 bases identical to TRBD1. CDR1 is SGDLS, CDR2 YYNGEE, per germline. Trimming took 4 bases from V and 3 from J; bases not matched to a gene: 11. This CDR3 region has 17 residues.

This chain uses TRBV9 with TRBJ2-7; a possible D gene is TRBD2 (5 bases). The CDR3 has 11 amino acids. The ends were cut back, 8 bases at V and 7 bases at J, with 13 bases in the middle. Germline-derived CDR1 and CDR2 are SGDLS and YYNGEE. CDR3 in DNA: TGTGCCAGAGGGAGAGGGTGGGAGCAGTACGTC. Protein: CARGRGWEQYV.

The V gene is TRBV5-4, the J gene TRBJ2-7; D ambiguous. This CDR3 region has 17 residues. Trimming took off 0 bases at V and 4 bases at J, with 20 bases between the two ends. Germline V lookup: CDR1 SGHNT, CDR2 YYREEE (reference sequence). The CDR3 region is CASSLGSNKAKPYEQYF. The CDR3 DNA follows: TGTGCCAGCAGCTTGGGATCAAATAAGGCCAAACCTTACGAGCAGTACTTC.

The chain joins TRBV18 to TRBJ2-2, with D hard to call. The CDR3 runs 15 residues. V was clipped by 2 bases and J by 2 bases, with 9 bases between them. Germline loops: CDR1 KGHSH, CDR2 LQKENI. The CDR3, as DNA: TGTGCCAGCTCACCAATGACACATAACACCGGGGAGCTGTTTTTT. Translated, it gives CASSPMTHNTGELFF.

The CDR3, as DNA: TGCAGCACCGATATTAGGTACAATGAGCAGTTCTTC. It codes for CSTDIRYNEQFF. This rearrangement joins TRBV29-1 to TRBJ2-1; no definite D call. V was pared by 8 bases and J by 4 bases, with 12 bases between. The CDR3 loop spans 12 amino acids. Germline CDR1 SQVTM, CDR2 ANQGSEA.

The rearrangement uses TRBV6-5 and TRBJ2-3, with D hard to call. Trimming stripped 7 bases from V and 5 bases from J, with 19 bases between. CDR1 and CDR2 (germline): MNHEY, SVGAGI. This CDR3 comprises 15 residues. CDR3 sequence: CASTPRSIWRDTQYF. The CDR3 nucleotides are TGTGCCAGCACCCCCAGGTCGATTTGGAGAGATACGCAGTATTTT.

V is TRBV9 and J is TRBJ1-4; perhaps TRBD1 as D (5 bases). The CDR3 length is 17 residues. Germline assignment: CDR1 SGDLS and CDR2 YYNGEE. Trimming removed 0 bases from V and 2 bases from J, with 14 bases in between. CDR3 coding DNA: TGTGCCAGCAGCGTAGGCGGGGGATCTTTCACTAATGAAAAACTGTTTTTT. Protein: CASSVGGGSFTNEKLFF.

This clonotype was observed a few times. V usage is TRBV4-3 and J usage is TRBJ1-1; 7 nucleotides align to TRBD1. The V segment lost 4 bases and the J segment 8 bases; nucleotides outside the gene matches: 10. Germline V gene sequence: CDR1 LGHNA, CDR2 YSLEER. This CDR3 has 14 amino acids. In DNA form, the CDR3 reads TGCGCCAGCAGCCCCCTGACAGGGTCGAGGGAAGCTTTCTTT. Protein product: CASSPLTGSREAFF.

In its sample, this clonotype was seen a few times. The CDR3 DNA reads TGTGCCAGCAGTTTATCTCCCCAGGGGGCAAGAAATCAGCCCCAGCATTTT. Protein sequence: CASSLSPQGARNQPQHF. The chain combines TRBV28 with TRBJ1-5; TRBD1 matches 8 bases. The CDR3 runs to 17 residues. CDR1 MDHEN and CDR2 SYDVKM come from the germline V gene. Germline trimming cut 1 base from V and 4 bases from J; bases unmatched to any gene: 9.

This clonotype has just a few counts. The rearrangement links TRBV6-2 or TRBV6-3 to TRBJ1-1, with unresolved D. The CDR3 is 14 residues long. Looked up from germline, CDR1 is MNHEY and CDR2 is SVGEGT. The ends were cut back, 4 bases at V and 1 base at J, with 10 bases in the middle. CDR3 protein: CASSSWQSNTEAFF. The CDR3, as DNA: TGTGCCAGCAGTTCATGGCAGTCGAACACTGAAGCTTTCTTT.

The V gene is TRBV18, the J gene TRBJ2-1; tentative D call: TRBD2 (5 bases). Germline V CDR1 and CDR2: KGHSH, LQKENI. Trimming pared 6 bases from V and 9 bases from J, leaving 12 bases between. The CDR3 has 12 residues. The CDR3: CASSSSTGEQFF. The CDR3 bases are TGTGCCAGCTCTTCTAGCACCGGTGAGCAGTTCTTC.

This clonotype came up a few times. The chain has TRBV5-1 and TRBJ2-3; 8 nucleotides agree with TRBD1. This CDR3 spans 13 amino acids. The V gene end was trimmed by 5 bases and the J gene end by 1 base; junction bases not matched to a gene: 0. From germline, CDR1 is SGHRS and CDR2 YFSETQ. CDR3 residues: CASRQGGTDTQYF. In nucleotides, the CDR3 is TGCGCCAGCAGACAGGGGGGCACAGATACGCAGTATTTT. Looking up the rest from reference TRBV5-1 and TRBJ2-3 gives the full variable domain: KAGVTQTPRYLIKTRGQQVTLSCSPISGHRSVSWYQQTPGQGLQFLFEYFSETQRNKGNFPGRFSGRQFSNSRSEMNVSTLELGDSALYLCASRQGGTDTQYFGPGTRLTVL.

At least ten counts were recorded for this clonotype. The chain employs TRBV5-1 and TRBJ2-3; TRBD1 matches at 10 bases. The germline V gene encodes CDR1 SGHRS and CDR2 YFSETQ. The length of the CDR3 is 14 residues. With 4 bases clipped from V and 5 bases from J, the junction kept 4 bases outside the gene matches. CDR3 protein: CASSVRTGGDTQYF. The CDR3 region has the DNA TGCGCCAGCAGCGTCAGGACAGGGGGAGATACGCAGTATTTT. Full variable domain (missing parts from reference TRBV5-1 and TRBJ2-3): KAGVTQTPRYLIKTRGQQVTLSCSPISGHRSVSWYQQTPGQGLQFLFEYFSETQRNKGNFPGRFSGRQFSNSRSEMNVSTLELGDSALYLCASSVRTGGDTQYFGPGTRLTVL.

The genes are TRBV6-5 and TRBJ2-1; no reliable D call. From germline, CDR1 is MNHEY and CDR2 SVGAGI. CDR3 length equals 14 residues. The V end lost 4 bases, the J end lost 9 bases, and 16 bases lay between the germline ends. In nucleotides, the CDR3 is TGTGCCAGCAGTTCCGTTACCACCCCCCCTGAGCAGTTCTTC. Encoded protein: CASSSVTTPPEQFF.

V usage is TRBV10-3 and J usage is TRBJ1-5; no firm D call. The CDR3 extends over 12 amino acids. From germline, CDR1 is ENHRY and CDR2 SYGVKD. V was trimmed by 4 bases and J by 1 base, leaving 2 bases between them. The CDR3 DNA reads TGTGCCATCAGTGCGAGCAATCAGCCCCAGCATTTT. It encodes CAISASNQPQHF.

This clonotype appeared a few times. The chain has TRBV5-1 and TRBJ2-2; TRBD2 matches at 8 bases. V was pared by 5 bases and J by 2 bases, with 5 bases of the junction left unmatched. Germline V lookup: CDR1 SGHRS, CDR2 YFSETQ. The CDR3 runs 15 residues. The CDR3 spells CASRPAGDNTGELFF. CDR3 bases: TGCGCCAGCAGACCAGCGGGGGACAACACCGGGGAGCTGTTTTTT.

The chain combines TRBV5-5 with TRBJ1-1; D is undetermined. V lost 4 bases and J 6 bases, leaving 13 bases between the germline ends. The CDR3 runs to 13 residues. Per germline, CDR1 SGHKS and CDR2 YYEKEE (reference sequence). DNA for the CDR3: TGTGCCAGCAGCACCACCACCCGGGCTGAAGCTTTCTTT. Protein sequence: CASSTTTRAEAFF.

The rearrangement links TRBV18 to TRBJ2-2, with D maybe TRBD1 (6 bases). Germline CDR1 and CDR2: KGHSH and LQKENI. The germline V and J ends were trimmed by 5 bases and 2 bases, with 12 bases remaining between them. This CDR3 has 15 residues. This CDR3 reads CASSTGTPNTGELFF. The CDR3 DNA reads TGTGCCAGCTCAACCGGGACACCTAACACCGGGGAGCTGTTTTTT. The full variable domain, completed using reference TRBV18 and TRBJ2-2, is NAGVMQNPRHLVRRRGQEARLRCSPMKGHSHVYWYRQLPEEGLKFMVYLQKENIIDESGMPKERFSAEFPKEGPSILRIQQVVRGDSAAYFCASSTGTPNTGELFFGEGSRLTVL.

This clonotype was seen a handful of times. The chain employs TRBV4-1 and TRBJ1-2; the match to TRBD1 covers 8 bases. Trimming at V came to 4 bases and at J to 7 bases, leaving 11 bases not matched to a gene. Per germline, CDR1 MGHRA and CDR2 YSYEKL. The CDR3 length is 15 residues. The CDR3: CASSRGQGDQLGYTF. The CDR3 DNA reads TGCGCCAGCAGCCGCGGACAGGGAGATCAACTTGGCTACACCTTC.

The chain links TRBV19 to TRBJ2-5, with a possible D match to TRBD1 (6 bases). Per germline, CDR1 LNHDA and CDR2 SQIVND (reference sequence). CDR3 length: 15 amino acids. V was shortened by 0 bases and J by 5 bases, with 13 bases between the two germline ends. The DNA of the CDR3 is TGTGCCAGTAGTATAGATCCAGGGGTACTCGAGACCCAGTACTTC. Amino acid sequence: CASSIDPGVLETQYF.

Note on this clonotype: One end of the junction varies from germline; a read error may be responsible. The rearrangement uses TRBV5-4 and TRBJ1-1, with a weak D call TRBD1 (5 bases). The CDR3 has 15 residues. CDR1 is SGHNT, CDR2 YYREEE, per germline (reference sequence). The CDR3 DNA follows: TGTGCCAGCAGCCTAAAGGGGATTCAGAACGCTGAAGCTTTCTTT. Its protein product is CASSLKGIQNAEAFF.

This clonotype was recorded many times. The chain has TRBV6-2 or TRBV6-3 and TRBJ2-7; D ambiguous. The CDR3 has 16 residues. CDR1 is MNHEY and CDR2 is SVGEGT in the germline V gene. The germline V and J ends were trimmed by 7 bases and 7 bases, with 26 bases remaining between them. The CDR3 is CASTSGVGSSRREQYV. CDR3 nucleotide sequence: TGTGCCAGCACCTCTGGCGTGGGATCTTCCAGGCGGGAGCAGTACGTC.

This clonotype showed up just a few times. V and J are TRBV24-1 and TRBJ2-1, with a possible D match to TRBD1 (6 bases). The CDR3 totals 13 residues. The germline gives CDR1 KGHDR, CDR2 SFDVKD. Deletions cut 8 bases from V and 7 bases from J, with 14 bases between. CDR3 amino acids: CATTGVVTNEQFF. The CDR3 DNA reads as TGTGCCACCACAGGGGTTGTTACGAATGAGCAGTTCTTC.

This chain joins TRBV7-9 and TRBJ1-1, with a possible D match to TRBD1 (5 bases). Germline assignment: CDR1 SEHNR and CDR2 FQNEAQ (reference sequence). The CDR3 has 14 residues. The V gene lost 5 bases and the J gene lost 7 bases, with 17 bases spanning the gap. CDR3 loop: CASSRDQGADEAFF. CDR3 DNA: TGTGCCAGCAGCCGCGACCAGGGTGCGGATGAAGCTTTCTTT.

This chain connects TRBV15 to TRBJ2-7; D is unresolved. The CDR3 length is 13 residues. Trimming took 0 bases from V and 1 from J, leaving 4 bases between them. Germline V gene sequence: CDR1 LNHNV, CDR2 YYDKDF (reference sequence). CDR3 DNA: TGTGCCACCAGCAGAGACAGGTCCTACGAGCAGTACGTC. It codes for CATSRDRSYEQYV.

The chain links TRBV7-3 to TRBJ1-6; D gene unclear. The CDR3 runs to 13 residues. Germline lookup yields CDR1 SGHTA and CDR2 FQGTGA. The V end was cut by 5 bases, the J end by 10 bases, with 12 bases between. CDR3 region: CASSRTLGSPLHF. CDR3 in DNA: TGTGCCAGCAGCCGGACCCTCGGGTCACCCCTCCACTTT.

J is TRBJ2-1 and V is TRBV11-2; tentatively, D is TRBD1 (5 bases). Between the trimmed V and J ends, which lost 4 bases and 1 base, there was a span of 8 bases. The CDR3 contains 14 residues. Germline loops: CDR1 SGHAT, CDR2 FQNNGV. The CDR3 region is CASSSAGSYNEQFF. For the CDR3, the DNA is TGTGCCAGCAGCTCGGCAGGGTCCTACAATGAGCAGTTCTTC.